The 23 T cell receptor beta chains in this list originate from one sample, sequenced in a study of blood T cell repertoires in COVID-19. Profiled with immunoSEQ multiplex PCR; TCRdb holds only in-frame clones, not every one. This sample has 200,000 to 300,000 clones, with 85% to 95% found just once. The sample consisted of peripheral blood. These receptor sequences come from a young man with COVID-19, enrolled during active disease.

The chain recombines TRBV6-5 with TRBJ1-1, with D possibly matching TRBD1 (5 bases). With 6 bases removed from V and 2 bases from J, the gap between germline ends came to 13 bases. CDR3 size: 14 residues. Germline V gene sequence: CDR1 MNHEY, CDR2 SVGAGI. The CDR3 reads CASRRPGLNTEAFF. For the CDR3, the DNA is TGTGCCAGCAGACGACCGGGACTTAACACTGAAGCTTTCTTT.

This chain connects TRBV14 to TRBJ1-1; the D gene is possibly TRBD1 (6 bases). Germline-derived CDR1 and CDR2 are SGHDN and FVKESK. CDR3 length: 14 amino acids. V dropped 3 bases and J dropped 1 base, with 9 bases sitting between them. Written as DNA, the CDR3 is TGTGCCAGCAGCCATGACAGGTGGAACACTGAAGCTTTCTTT. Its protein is CASSHDRWNTEAFF.

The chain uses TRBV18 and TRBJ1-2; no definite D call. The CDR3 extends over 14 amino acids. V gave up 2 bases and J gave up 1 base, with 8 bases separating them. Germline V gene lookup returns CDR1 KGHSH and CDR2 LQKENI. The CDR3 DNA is TGTGCCAGCTCACCAGGGCAAATTAACTATGGCTACACCTTC. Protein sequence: CASSPGQINYGYTF.

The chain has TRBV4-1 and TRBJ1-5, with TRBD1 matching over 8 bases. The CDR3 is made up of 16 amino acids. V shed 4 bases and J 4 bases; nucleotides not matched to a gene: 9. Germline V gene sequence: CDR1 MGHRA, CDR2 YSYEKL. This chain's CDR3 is CASSLGQGRRNQPQHF. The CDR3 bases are TGCGCCAGCAGCCTTGGACAGGGCCGAAGAAATCAGCCCCAGCATTTT.

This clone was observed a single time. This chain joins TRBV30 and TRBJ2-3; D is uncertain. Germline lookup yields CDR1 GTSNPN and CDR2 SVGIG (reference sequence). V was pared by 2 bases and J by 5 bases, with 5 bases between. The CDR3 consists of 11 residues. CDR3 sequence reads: CAWSWQDTQYF. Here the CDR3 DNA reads TGTGCCTGGAGTTGGCAAGATACGCAGTATTTT.

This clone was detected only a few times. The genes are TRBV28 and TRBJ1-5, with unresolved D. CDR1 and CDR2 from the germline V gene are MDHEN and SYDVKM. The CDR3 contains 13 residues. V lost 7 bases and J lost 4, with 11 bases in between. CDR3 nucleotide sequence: TGTGCCAGCAAGCGAGACCTAAATCAGCCCCAGCATTTT. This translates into CASKRDLNQPQHF.

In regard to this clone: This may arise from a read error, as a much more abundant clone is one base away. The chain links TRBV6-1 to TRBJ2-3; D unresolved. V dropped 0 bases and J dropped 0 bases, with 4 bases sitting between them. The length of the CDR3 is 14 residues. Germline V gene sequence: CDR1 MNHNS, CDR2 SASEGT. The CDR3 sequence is CASSEATSTDTQYF. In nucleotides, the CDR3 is TGTGCCAGCAGTGAAGCGACTAGCACAGATACGCAGTATTTT.

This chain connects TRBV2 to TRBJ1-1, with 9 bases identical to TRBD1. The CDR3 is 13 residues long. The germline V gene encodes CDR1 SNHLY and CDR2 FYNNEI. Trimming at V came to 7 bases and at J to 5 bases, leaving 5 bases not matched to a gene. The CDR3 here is CASKGTGSTEAFF. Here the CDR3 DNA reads TGTGCCAGCAAGGGGACAGGGAGTACTGAAGCTTTCTTT.

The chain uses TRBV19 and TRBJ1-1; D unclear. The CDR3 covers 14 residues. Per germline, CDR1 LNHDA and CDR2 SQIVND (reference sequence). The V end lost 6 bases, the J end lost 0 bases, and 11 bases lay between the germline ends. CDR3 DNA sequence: TGTGCCAGTAGCCCGGAGGGTCTGAACACTGAAGCTTTCTTT. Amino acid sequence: CASSPEGLNTEAFF.

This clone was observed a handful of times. The DNA of the CDR3 is TGCGCCAGCCAGCGGGGGGCGAACACCGGGGAGCTGTTTTTT. Its protein is CASQRGANTGELFF. The chain is built from TRBV5-1 and TRBJ2-2; 9 bases map to TRBD2. The CDR3 is 14 amino acids. Trimming cost V 7 bases and J 0 bases; bases outside gene matches: 1. Germline V gene lookup returns CDR1 SGHRS and CDR2 YFSETQ.

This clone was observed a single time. CDR3 sequence reads: CASSSLTSGGLKSYNEQFF. CDR3 DNA: TGCGCCAGCAGCTCGTTGACTAGCGGGGGGTTGAAATCCTACAATGAGCAGTTCTTC. The chain has TRBV5-1 and TRBJ2-1, with TRBD2 matching over 13 bases. Germline V CDR1 and CDR2: SGHRS, YFSETQ. J gave up 1 base and V 3 bases, and 10 bases lay outside the gene matches. This CDR3 is built from 19 residues.

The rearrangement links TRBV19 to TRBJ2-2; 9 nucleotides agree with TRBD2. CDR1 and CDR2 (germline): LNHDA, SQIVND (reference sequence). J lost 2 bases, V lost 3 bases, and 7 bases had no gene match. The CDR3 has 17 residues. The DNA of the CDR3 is TGTGCCAGTAGTATCCTAGCGGGGAGGAAAAACACCGGGGAGCTGTTTTTT. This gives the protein CASSILAGRKNTGELFF.

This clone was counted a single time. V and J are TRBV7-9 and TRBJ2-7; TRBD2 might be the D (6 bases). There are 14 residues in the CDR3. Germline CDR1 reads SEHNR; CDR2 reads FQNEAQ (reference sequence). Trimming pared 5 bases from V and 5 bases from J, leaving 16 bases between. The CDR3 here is CASSPTSRAHEQYF. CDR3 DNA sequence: TGTGCCAGCAGCCCCACTAGCAGGGCCCACGAGCAGTACTTC.

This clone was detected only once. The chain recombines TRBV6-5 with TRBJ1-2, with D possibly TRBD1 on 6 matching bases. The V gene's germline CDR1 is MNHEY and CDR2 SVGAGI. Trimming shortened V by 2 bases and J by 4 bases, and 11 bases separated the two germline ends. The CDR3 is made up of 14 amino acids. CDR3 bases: TGTGCCAGCAGTTACGATCAGGGGTCCTATGGCTACACCTTC. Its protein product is CASSYDQGSYGYTF.

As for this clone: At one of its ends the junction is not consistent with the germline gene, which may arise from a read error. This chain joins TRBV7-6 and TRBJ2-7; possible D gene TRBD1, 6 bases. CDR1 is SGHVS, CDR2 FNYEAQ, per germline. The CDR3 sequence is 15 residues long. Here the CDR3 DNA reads TGTGCCAGCAGCTTAGCGCACGGGACATCCTCCGAGCAGTACTTC. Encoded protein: CASSLAHGTSSEQYF.

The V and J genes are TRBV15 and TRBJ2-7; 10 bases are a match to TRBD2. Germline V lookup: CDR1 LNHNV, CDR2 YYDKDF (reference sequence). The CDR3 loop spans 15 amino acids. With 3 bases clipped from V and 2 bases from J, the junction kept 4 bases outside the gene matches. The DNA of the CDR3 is TGTGCCACCAGCAGTAGCGGGGGGTCAACCTACGAGCAGTACTTC. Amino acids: CATSSSGGSTYEQYF.

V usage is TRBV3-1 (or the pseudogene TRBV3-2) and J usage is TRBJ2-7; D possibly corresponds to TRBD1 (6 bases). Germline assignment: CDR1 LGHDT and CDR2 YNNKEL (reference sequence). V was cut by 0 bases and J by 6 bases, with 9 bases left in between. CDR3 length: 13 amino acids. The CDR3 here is CASSQEGAGEQYF. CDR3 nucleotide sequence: TGTGCCAGCAGCCAAGAGGGGGCAGGCGAGCAGTACTTC.

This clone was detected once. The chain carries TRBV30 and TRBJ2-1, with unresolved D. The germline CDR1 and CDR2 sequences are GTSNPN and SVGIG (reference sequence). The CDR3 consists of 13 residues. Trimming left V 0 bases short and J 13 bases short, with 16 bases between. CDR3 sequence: CAWSVSDSPRQFF. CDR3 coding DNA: TGTGCCTGGAGTGTTAGTGACTCCCCCAGACAGTTCTTC.

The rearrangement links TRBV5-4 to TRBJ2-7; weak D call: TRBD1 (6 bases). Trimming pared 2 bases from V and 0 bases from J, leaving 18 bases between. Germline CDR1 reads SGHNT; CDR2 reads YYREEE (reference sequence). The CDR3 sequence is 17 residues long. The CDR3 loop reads CASSFSSYRDNSYEQYF. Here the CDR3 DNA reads TGTGCCAGCAGCTTTTCGTCCTACAGGGATAACTCCTACGAGCAGTACTTC.

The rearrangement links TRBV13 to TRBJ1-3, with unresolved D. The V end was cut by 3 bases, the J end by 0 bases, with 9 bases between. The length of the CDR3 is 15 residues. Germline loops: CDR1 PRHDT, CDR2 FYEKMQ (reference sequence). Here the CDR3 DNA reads TGTGCCAGCAGCTTTGCGGGTGTCTCTGGAAACACCATATATTTT. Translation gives CASSFAGVSGNTIYF.

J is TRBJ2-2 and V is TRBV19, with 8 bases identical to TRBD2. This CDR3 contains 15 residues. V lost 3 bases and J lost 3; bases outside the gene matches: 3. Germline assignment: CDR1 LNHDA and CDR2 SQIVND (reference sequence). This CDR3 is CASSMGGGYTGELFF. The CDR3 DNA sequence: TGTGCCAGTAGTATGGGCGGGGGGTACACCGGGGAGCTGTTTTTT.

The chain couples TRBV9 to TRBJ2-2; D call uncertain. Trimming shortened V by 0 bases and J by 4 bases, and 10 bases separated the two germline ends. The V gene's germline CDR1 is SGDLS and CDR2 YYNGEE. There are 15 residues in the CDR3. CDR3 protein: CASSVVEVATGELFF. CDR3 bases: TGTGCCAGCAGCGTAGTAGAGGTGGCCACCGGGGAGCTGTTTTTT. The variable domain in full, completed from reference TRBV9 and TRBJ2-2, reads DSGVTQTPKHLITATGQRVTLRCSPRSGDLSVYWYQQSLDQGLQFLIQYYNGEERAKGNILERFSAQQFPDLHSELNLSSLELGDSALYFCASSVVEVATGELFFGEGSRLTVL.

For the CDR3, the DNA is TGCGCCAGCAGCTTGGAGGCCAGGTCAAATTCACCCCTCCACTTT. Translated: CASSLEARSNSPLHF. This chain connects TRBV5-1 to TRBJ1-6, with no clear D. V lost 0 bases and J lost 7, with 11 bases in between. The CDR3 extends over 15 amino acids. Germline V CDR1 and CDR2: SGHRS, YFSETQ.